This TCR beta chain is drawn from a study of blood T cell repertoires in COVID-19. Study details: The cDNA or gDNA used as material had been derived from T cells, B-cell-depleted T cells, or PBMCs.

The method was immunoSEQ multiplex PCR; TCRdb's version includes in-frame clones alone and lacks a portion of them. The table records approximately 360,000 clones, nearly 90% of them present only once. The CDR3 contains 14 residues. Unmatched junction bases numbered 3, after V lost 9 bases and J lost 2 bases. Germline CDR1 SNHLY, CDR2 FYNNEI. This receptor was obtained from a man aged 18 to 30 with active or convalescent COVID-19. The specimen sequenced was peripheral blood. This chain uses TRBV2 with TRBJ2-2; TRBD2 matches 10 bases. The CDR3 sequence: CASSGGLNTGELFF. The CDR3 bases are TGTGCCAGTAGCGGGGGGCTAAACACCGGGGAGCTGTTTTTT.